What follows is one TCR beta chain and its context. This clonotype was detected ten times or more. There is no known antigen for this receptor. It has no much larger one-base neighbor in the sample; base qualities were not kept. Instrument on record: Illumina HiSeq 1500. The public reads were reprocessed in TCRdb via fastp at Q25 and MiXCR, keeping in-frame beta chains. Here each entry gathers all rows of one CDR3 protein and keeps the most common genes and DNA. The table for this sample lists about 360,000 distinct CDR3 sequences; just under 35% of them were counted only once. Approximately 13% of the sample goes to the ten largest clones. The CDR3 runs 16 residues from the cysteine to the phenylalanine. Solely the CDR3 DNA is kept, with 48 bases framed from the first base. The germline V gene specifies SGHTA as CDR1 and FQGNSA as CDR2. The germline V end is reduced by 3 bases and the J end by 0 bases; junction bases left unmatched: 1.

The data originate from a study of T cell repertoires in cytomegalovirus infection (dated 2019 in TCRdb). Some background on the complete study: The peptide stimulations were aimed at well-studied HLA-B-restricted epitopes as well as recently identified HLA-C-restricted CMV epitopes, whose presentation resists viral immunomodulation. Donor HLA type was relevant to the analysis, because carriage of CMV infection together with the matching HLA type was indicated by public TCR beta signatures. Study-wide findings and limitations: Cumulative frequency of public TCR beta family members discriminated carriers of CMV infection plus the relevant HLA type in this cohort and an independent 352-donor cohort. The ex vivo response was dominated by HLA-C-restricted CMV-specific TCR beta clonotypes, which also provided the single most frequent clonotype in two of eight donors.

What this sample's treatment or condition label stands for: in vitro stimulation with specific CMV peptide epitopes to enrich CMV-specific T cells. Recombination joined TRBV7-2 with TRBJ2-1; the junction holds 11 bases that match TRBD2. The source of this sequence is a human donor in good health (CMV status not recorded). Some clones in this sample may be carry-over from other donors' samples. Here the sequenced sample was cultured PBMCs, taken from culture after CMV antigen stimulation. The CDR3 protein is CASSFSGRDSYNEQFF. The DNA reads as follows: TGTGCCAGCAGCTTTAGCGGGAGGGACTCCTACAATGAGCAGTTCTTC.